This TCR beta chain was found in a study of Ad26.COV2.S vaccination and SARS-CoV-2 variants. Study background: Once, or twice with 56 days between doses, Ad26.COV2.S was given intramuscularly.

As to this clone: Its antigen is as yet unknown.

Treatment given: some 19 received Ad26.COV2.S at low or high dose, single or two shots; several received placebo; per-sample allocation not given. Each sample was drawn 63 days after the first injection (of vaccine or placebo). An adult donor aged 18-55 years was enrolled in Boston. Using immunoSEQ multiplex PCR, the repertoire was profiled, and TCRdb retains in-frame clones only, with some absent. The sample records about half a million clones, 80% to 90% being singletons. Germline-derived CDR1 and CDR2 are KGHSH and LQKENI. V was clipped by 3 bases and J by 3 bases, with 2 bases between them. The CDR3 spans 11 residues. Findings and caveats of the study: It was found that vaccine and placebo recipients had similar non-spike TCR breadth. The TCR breadth and depth analyses may have understated or missed part of the total T cell responses.

The TCR comes from a person between 18 and 65 years old who received the Ad26.COV2.S COVID-19 vaccine or a placebo. The sample was peripheral blood, taken in a trial of Ad26.COV2.S vaccine versus placebo. V usage is TRBV18 and J usage is TRBJ1-1; no clear D. The DNA of the CDR3 is TGTGCCAGCTCACCGGACACTGAAGCTTTCTTT. Translating it yields CASSPDTEAFF.